The rows below give T cell receptor beta chains drawn from one sample of a study of Ad26.COV2.S vaccination and SARS-CoV-2 variants. Here immunoSEQ multiplex PCR was the method, and the copy in TCRdb shows in-frame clones only, minus some. The data show some 340,000 clones, around 81% seen once. The specimen was peripheral blood, collected in a trial of Ad26.COV2.S vaccine versus placebo. These receptors originate from a person aged 18-60 years who received the Ad26.COV2.S COVID-19 vaccine or a placebo. Both conserved end residues are part of each CDR3. D genes are given only for firm matches. A clone size is listed for some rows: how often the clone was seen (once, few, many), or a class if it is expanded.

abundance	d_gene	len	v_gene	j_gene	CDR3nt	CDR3aa
NA	NA	15	TRBV28	TRBJ1-5	TGTGCCAGCAGTCGAATGGGGGCCGGGGCCCAGCCCCAGCATTTT	CASSRMGAGAQPQHF
NA	NA	12	TRBV4-2	TRBJ2-1	TGTGCCAGCAGCCCGACAGTCAATGAGCAGTTCTTC	CASSPTVNEQFF
many	NA	13	TRBV10-3	TRBJ1-2	TGTGCCATCAGTGATGTAATCGGGTCTGGCTACACCTTC	CAISDVIGSGYTF
NA	NA	14	TRBV14	TRBJ2-1	TGTGCCAGCAGCCAAGTCCGAGATTACAATGAGCAGTTCTTC	CASSQVRDYNEQFF
NA	TRBD2	20	TRBV28	TRBJ2-2	TGTGCCAGCAGTTTATTTTTCCCTCAATTTGTGGGGAGGGACACCGGGGAGCTGTTTTTT	CASSLFFPQFVGRDTGELFF
NA	TRBD1	16	TRBV27	TRBJ1-2	TGTGCCAGCAGTTTATCTCCGGGACAGGGGAGCTATGGCTACACCTTC	CASSLSPGQGSYGYTF
NA	TRBD1	14	TRBV6-5	TRBJ2-7	TGTGCCAGCGGTAGGACAGGGACGATATACGAGCAGTACTTC	CASGRTGTIYEQYF
few	NA	14	TRBV18	TRBJ1-1	TGTGCCAGCTCCCCCGGAGGGTTGAACACTGAAGCTTTCTTT	CASSPGGLNTEAFF
NA	NA	13	TRBV28	TRBJ1-5	TGTGCCAGCAGTTTGGACAGCAATCAGCCCCAGCATTTT	CASSLDSNQPQHF
NA	TRBD2	14	TRBV5-4	TRBJ2-3	TGTGCCAGCAGCTTGTGGCTAGCGGGGGATACGCAGTATTTT	CASSLWLAGDTQYF
NA	NA	14	TRBV5-4	TRBJ1-1	TGTGCCAGCAGCTTTCAGGTACAGAACACTGAAGCTTTCTTT	CASSFQVQNTEAFF
NA	TRBD2	16	TRBV3-1/TRBV3-2	TRBJ2-3	TGTGCCAGCAGCCAAGAAGTTATGGGGGGGGCAGATACGCAGTATTTT	CASSQEVMGGADTQYF
NA	NA	15	TRBV21-1	TRBJ1-5	TGTGCCAGCAGCGTGTCAGGCTCATGCAATCAGCCCCAGCATTTT	CASSVSGSCNQPQHF
NA	TRBD1	11	TRBV3-1/TRBV3-2	TRBJ2-1	TGTGCCAGCAGCGTCGGGGACAGGGAGTTCTTC	CASSVGDREFF